This T cell receptor (beta chain) was identified in a study of T-cell reconstitution after alpha-beta-depleted transplantation in children (dated by TCRdb to about 2016). Regarding the study in general: The study quantitatively tracked T-cell immune reconstitution after TCRalphabeta/CD19-depleted allogeneic hematopoietic cell transplantation in children using TCR repertoire profiling.

Unmatched junction bases come to 10, with V trimmed by 2 bases and J by 5 bases. Spanning cysteine to phenylalanine, the CDR3 consists of 18 amino acids. The sequence is cut down to CDR3 DNA, 54 bases in frame from base 1. On this clonotype: Its recognized antigen is unknown. Qualities for individual bases were not recorded, and no much larger clone is one base off.

Libraries were made using PCR. Instrument used: Illumina HiSeq 2500. To normalize quantification of the TCRbeta repertoire, the TCR libraries were built with molecular barcoding that relied on unique molecular identifiers. In-frame beta chains were kept once TCRdb had trimmed the public reads at Q25 with fastp and called clones with MiXCR. Under each unique CDR3 protein, matching rows form one entry showing the most common genes and DNA. The sample includes some 530,000 distinct CDR3 sequences, with around 13% observed a single time. Around 6% of the sample rests with the top ten. Source: PBMCs from the stem cell graft donor, taken from the stem cell graft. This clonotype was obtained from a human donor who donated a stem cell graft to a child with combined immunodeficiency. Recombination linked TRBV12-3 or TRBV12-4 to TRBJ2-5, and 14 junction bases match TRBD2. The nucleotide sequence is given as TGTGCCAGCAGTTTAAAGACTAGCGGGAGGGCCGGGGCGGAGACCCAGTACTTC. Its translation reads: CASSLKTSGRAGAETQYF.